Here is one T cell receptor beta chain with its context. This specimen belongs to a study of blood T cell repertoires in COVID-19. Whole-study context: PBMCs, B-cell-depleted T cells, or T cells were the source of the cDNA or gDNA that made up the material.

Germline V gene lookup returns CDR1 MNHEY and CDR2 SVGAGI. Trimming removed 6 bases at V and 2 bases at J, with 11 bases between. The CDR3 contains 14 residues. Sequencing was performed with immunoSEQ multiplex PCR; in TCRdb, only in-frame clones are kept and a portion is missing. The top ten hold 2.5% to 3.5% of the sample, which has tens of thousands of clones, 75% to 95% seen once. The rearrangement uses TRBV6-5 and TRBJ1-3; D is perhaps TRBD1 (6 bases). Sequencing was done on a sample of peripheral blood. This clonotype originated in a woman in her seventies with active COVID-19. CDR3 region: CASRQGPPGNTIYF. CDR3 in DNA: TGTGCCAGCAGACAGGGCCCCCCTGGAAACACCATATATTTT.